The clone carrying this TCR beta chain was observed a few times. A much larger clone differs from this one at a single base, so this may be a read error. This sample was included in a study of T cells in Graves' hyperthyroidism and ophthalmopathy. RNA transcripts gave rise to amplified TCR beta CDR3 regions. A first-round RT-PCR of the TCR CDR3 used the HTBI primer set. TCRdb redid the calling of the multiplex PCR reads with MiXCR, one entry per CDR3 protein. The sample contains under 800,000 distinct CDR3 sequences, 14% of which appear only once. The CDR3 is 15 amino acids. Germline V gene data show CDR1 as DFQATT and CDR2 as SNEGSKA (reference sequence).

Sample: blood. The receptor's source is a woman aged 18-29 years with Graves' hyperthyroidism. The chain carries TRBV20-1 and TRBJ1-4; possible D gene TRBD1, 5 bases. CDR3 nucleotides: TGCGGTGCCGGAGGGACCTCCCCCTTAAATGAAAAACTGTTTTTT. Its translation: CGAGGTSPLNEKLFF.